This T cell receptor beta chain was observed in a study of shared clonotypes between healthy human individuals. Turning to the study itself: Per-donor plates numbered three CD4 naive, three CD4 memory, two CD8 naive and one CD8 memory. Study-wide points: Shared clonotypes: roughly 4.7% naive CD4, around 3.7% naive CD8, about 2.5% memory CD4, 0.35% to 0.5% memory CD8.

V was cut by 0 bases and J by 0 bases, with 7 bases left in between. Germline V gene sequence: CDR1 SGHKS, CDR2 YYEKEE (reference sequence). The CDR3 is 15 residues long. CD45RO-negative, CCR7-selected cells formed the naive CD8 fraction, which excluded terminally differentiated effector memory CD45RA+ cells. Concerning this clone itself: Its antigen is unknown.

Generated by immunoSEQ multiplex PCR, the TCRdb table keeps only in-frame clones and is missing some. The sample contains 1.5 million to 2.5 million clones, roughly 95% of which appear only once. The clonotype was recovered from a man aged 18 to 29 in good health. The chain recombines TRBV5-5 with TRBJ1-5; unclear D gene. The sequencing input was naive CD8+ T cells sorted from blood. CDR3 sequence reads: CASSLVGNSNQPQHF. CDR3 bases: TGTGCCAGCAGCTTGGTAGGAAATAGCAATCAGCCCCAGCATTTT.